The clone carrying this T cell receptor (beta chain) was seen just once. The sample comes from a study of blood T cell repertoires in COVID-19. Study background: Both acute and convalescent COVID-19 samples were obtained from the United States, Italy and Spain. Sources were T cells, B-cell-depleted T cells, or PBMCs; the material itself was cDNA or gDNA.

Seattle patients were enrolled while actively infected and followed longitudinally. In the study's own analysis: Counts of nucleated cells, estimated from reference gene primer amplification, were obtained. Repertoires were generated with immunoSEQ multiplex PCR, while TCRdb's copy carries only in-frame clones and drops some. V and J calls and clone size come straight from that table; D and trimming were deduced from the DNA. Among 45,000 to 50,000 clones, 70% to 90% were seen once, and the ten largest hold about a third. The V gene end was trimmed by 8 bases and the J gene end by 0 bases; junction bases not matched to a gene: 7. The CDR3 consists of 15 residues. Germline CDR1 is MNHEY and CDR2 is SVGAGI.

Sequencing used peripheral blood. The sequence derives from an elderly woman with COVID-19, enrolled during active disease. The rearrangement links TRBV6-5 to TRBJ1-5; TRBD1 matches at 7 bases. The CDR3 DNA reads TGTGCCAGCCAATCACAGGGGTATAGCAATCAGCCCCAGCATTTT. As protein: CASQSQGYSNQPQHF.